What follows are 10 T cell receptor beta chains derived from one specimen sequenced in a study of OX40 agonist ivuxolimab in advanced cancers. The method was immunoSEQ multiplex PCR; TCRdb's version includes in-frame clones alone and lacks a portion of them. The profile shows fewer than 45,000 clones, roughly 88% of them singletons. The specimen was CD4+ or CD8+ T cells sorted from blood, collected in a trial of the OX40 agonist ivuxolimab. The source is an adult with an advanced solid tumor such as melanoma, head and neck, liver or kidney cancer.

This chain uses TRBV7-9 with TRBJ1-1; a possible D gene is TRBD1 (6 bases). Looked up from germline, CDR1 is SEHNR and CDR2 is FQNEAQ (reference sequence). The CDR3 is 15 residues long. V lost 7 bases and J lost 1, with 16 bases in between. In DNA form, the CDR3 reads TGTGCCAGCACGCAACAGGGACTACGGAACACTGAAGCTTTCTTT. Protein: CASTQQGLRNTEAFF.

V usage is TRBV7-8 and J usage is TRBJ2-1; 7 positions agree with TRBD1. The CDR3 has 16 amino acids. Germline lookup yields CDR1 SGHVS and CDR2 FQNEAQ. J gave up 8 bases and V 3 bases, and 13 bases lay outside the gene matches. CDR3 amino acids: CASSLGRGGSPYEQFF. In nucleotides, the CDR3 is TGTGCCAGCAGCTTGGGTAGAGGGGGCAGTCCTTATGAGCAGTTCTTC. Supplemented by reference TRBV7-8 and TRBJ2-1, the full variable domain reads GAGVSQSPRYKVAKRGQDVALRCDPISGHVSLFWYQQALGQGPEFLTYFQNEAQLDKSGLPSDRFFAERPEGSVSTLKIQRTQQEDSAVYLCASSLGRGGSPYEQFFGPGTRLTVL.

The CDR3 nucleotides are TGTGCCAGCAGTACGACTAGCGGCTCCTACAATGAGCAGTTCTTC. It translates to CASSTTSGSYNEQFF. The chain links TRBV6-6 to TRBJ2-1; 9 nucleotides match TRBD2. J lost 0 bases, V lost 5 bases, and 2 bases had no gene match. In germline, CDR1 is MNHNY, CDR2 SVGAGI (reference sequence). This CDR3 comprises 15 residues.

The chain couples TRBV7-3 to TRBJ2-3, with 12 bases that match TRBD2. Germline V gene lookup returns CDR1 SGHTA and CDR2 FQGTGA. V trimming: 5 bases; J trimming: 5 bases; junction bases outside the gene matches: 2. The CDR3 contains 14 residues. The CDR3 loop reads CASSVTSGRDTQYF. The CDR3 coding sequence is TGTGCCAGCAGCGTGACTAGCGGGAGAGATACGCAGTATTTT.

The gene calls are TRBV2 and TRBJ2-6, with D perhaps TRBD1 (5 bases). Germline V gene data show CDR1 as SNHLY and CDR2 as FYNNEI. With 0 bases removed from V and 2 bases from J, the gap between germline ends came to 17 bases. This CDR3 region has 19 residues. The CDR3 nucleotides are TGTGCCAGCAGTGAAGCTCGAATCCAGGGTTCAGCTGGGGCCAACGTCCTGACTTTC. The encoded protein is CASSEARIQGSAGANVLTF.

This clone has more than one count but fewer than ten. This sequence joins TRBV7-9 and TRBJ2-3; TRBD1 aligns across 7 bases. J gave up 2 bases and V 4 bases, and 9 bases lay outside the gene matches. Per germline, CDR1 SEHNR and CDR2 FQNEAQ (reference sequence). The CDR3 extends over 16 amino acids. CDR3 region: CASSSSGTALTDTQYF. The DNA of the CDR3 is TGTGCCAGCAGCTCCTCCGGGACAGCTCTCACAGATACGCAGTATTTT. The full variable domain, completed using reference TRBV7-9 and TRBJ2-3, is DTGVSQNPRHKITKRGQNVTFRCDPISEHNRLYWYRQTLGQGPEFLTYFQNEAQLEKSRLLSDRFSAERPKGSFSTLEIQRTEQGDSAMYLCASSSSGTALTDTQYFGPGTRLTVL.

This chain joins TRBV12-5 and TRBJ2-3; D is possibly TRBD1 (5 bases). The length of the CDR3 is 14 residues. Trimming took off 2 bases at V and 1 base at J, with 7 bases between the two ends. CDR1 is LGHNT and CDR2 is FRNRAP in the germline V gene. The CDR3 nucleotides are TGTGCTAGTGGTTTGCAGGGTCGCACAGATACGCAGTATTTT. Amino acids: CASGLQGRTDTQYF.

The sample holds a few counts of this clone. The J gene is TRBJ2-7, the V gene TRBV28; TRBD2 agrees at 8 bases. V lost 5 bases, J lost 1 base, and 7 bases stayed unmatched. Germline assignment: CDR1 MDHEN and CDR2 SYDVKM. The CDR3 covers 15 residues. The chain's CDR3 is CASSESGSSSYEQYF. The CDR3 bases are TGTGCCAGCAGTGAGAGCGGGAGCTCTTCCTACGAGCAGTACTTC.

The V and J genes are TRBV6-4 and TRBJ2-1, with a weak D call TRBD2 (5 bases). The length of the CDR3 is 15 residues. Trimming cost V 4 bases and J 0 bases, with 10 bases left between them. Germline values: CDR1 MRHNA, CDR2 SNTAGT. The CDR3 nucleotides read TGTGCCAGCAGTGCCGGGGTGGGCTCCTACAATGAGCAGTTCTTC. Protein sequence: CASSAGVGSYNEQFF.

V is TRBV28 and J is TRBJ1-4; D unresolved. Trimming pared 6 bases from V and 8 bases from J, leaving 10 bases between. This CDR3 has 12 residues. The germline V gene has CDR1 MDHEN and CDR2 SYDVKM. DNA for the CDR3: TGTGCCAGCAGGCCGGGAGGAGAAAAACTGTTTTTT. Translating gives CASRPGGEKLFF.